Following are 8 T cell receptor beta chains from one sample sequenced in a study of glioma-infiltrating T cells. Using RNA template, CDR3s of TCR alpha and beta were amplified with iRepertoire arm-PCR. Using its own MiXCR run on the multiplex PCR reads, TCRdb lists one record per CDR3 protein. Of around 100,000 distinct CDR3 sequences detected, 25% to 30% appear once; the ten largest clones hold approximately 46%. The source material was glioma tissue, nonneoplastic brain tissue, or PBMCs (not recorded which). The receptor set was obtained from a human donor with low-grade glioma or glioblastoma, undergoing nonglioma brain surgery, or in good health (not recorded which).

This clonotype showed up just a few times. This chain links TRBV11-3 with TRBJ2-7; 8 nucleotides match TRBD1. The germline V gene has CDR1 SGHNT and CDR2 YENEEA. The CDR3 has 15 amino acids. J lost 0 bases, V lost 5 bases, and 6 bases had no gene match. CDR3 nucleotide sequence: TGTGCCAGCAGCGTCGCAGGGGGCGCCTCCTACGAGCAGTACTTC. Protein product: CASSVAGGASYEQYF.

The chain employs TRBV5-1 and TRBJ2-7, with 9 bases matching TRBD1. The CDR3 extends over 15 amino acids. Germline V CDR1 and CDR2: SGHRS, YFSETQ. After removal of 2 bases from V and 5 bases from J, the junction contained 8 bases not matched to a gene. The CDR3 DNA reads TGCGCCAGCAGCTTAGGACAGGGGTTCGGCGACGAGCAGTACTTC. It codes for CASSLGQGFGDEQYF.

This clonotype has ten or more counts. The CDR3 sequence is CASRIGDFTDTQYF. CDR3 DNA: TGTGCCAGCAGAATAGGGGACTTCACAGATACGCAGTATTTT. The chain links TRBV28 to TRBJ2-3, with a possible D match to TRBD2 (6 bases). The CDR3 runs 14 residues. The V gene lost 6 bases and the J gene lost 2 bases, with 12 bases spanning the gap. CDR1 is MDHEN, CDR2 SYDVKM, per germline. Drawing the rest from reference TRBV28 and TRBJ2-3, the complete variable domain is DVKVTQSSRYLVKRTGEKVFLECVQDMDHENMFWYRQDPGLGLRLIYFSYDVKMKEKGDIPEGYSVSREKKERFSLILESASTNQTSMYLCASRIGDFTDTQYFGPGTRLTVL.

This clonotype was seen ten or more times. This chain links TRBV24-1 with TRBJ2-1; possible D gene TRBD2, 6 bases. Per germline, CDR1 KGHDR and CDR2 SFDVKD. V dropped 4 bases and J dropped 7 bases, with 19 bases sitting between them. The CDR3 sequence is 16 residues long. CDR3 in DNA: TGTGCCACCAGTGAAACGGGACTCCTAAGGCCAAATGAGCAGTTCTTC. Translated, it gives CATSETGLLRPNEQFF.

The chain has TRBV6-6 and TRBJ2-5, with 13 bases identical to TRBD2. Germline assignment: CDR1 MNHNY and CDR2 SVGAGI (reference sequence). CDR3 length: 15 residues. The trim removed 6 bases at V and 5 bases at J, leaving 6 bases unmatched. This CDR3 reads CASSVLAGGGETQYF. CDR3 in DNA: TGTGCCAGCAGCGTACTAGCGGGGGGGGGGGAGACCCAGTACTTC.

This chain uses TRBV6-2 or TRBV6-3 with TRBJ1-1; 7 nucleotides align to TRBD1. The CDR3 is 14 residues long. Looked up from germline, CDR1 is MNHEY and CDR2 is SVGEGT. J was trimmed by 4 bases and V by 6 bases; bases with no gene match: 8. The CDR3 DNA is TGTGCCAGCAGACTGCGTGCAGGGGGCACTGAAGCTTTCTTT. Translating gives CASRLRAGGTEAFF.

Comment on this clonotype: This could be a read error, since a much larger clone is one nucleotide away. V is TRBV7-3 and J is TRBJ1-6; D gene unclear. The germline V gene has CDR1 SGHTA and CDR2 FQGTGA. The V gene lost 5 bases and the J gene lost 8 bases, with 16 bases spanning the gap. The CDR3 sequence is 15 residues long. The CDR3 region is CASSIDVTDHSPLHF. DNA for the CDR3: TGTGCCAGCAGCATAGATGTGACTGATCATTCACCCCTCCACTTT. The whole variable domain, remainder taken from reference TRBV7-3 and TRBJ1-6, is GAGVSQTPSNKVTEKGKYVELRCDPISGHTALYWYRQSLGQGPEFLIYFQGTGAADDSGLPNDRFFAVRPEGSVSTLKIQRTERGDSAVYLCASSIDVTDHSPLHFGNGTRLTVT.

The V and J genes are TRBV12-3 or TRBV12-4 and TRBJ1-2; TRBD1 matches at 8 bases. This CDR3 region has 13 residues. V trimming: 5 bases; J trimming: 8 bases; junction bases outside the gene matches: 7. Here the CDR3 reads CASSVGQDYGYTF. The DNA for the CDR3 is TGTGCCAGCAGTGTGGGACAGGATTACGGCTACACCTTC.